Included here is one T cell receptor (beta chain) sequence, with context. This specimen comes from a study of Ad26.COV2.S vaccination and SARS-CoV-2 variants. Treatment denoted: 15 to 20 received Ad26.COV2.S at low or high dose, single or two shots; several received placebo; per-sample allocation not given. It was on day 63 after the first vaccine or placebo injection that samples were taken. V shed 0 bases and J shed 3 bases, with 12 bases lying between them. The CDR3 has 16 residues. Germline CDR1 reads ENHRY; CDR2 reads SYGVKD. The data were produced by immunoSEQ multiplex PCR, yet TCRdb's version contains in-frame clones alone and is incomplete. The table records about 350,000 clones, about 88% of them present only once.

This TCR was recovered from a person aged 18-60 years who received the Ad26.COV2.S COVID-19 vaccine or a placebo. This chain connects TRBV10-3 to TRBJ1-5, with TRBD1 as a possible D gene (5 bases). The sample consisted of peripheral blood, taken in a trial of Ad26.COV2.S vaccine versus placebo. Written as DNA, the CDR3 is TGTGCCATCAGTGAGTCGAATCAGGGATTCAATCAGCCCCAGCATTTT. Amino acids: CAISESNQGFNQPQHF.